A selection of T cell receptor beta chains follows, all from one sample in a study of blood T cell repertoires in COVID-19. Here immunoSEQ multiplex PCR was the method, and the copy in TCRdb shows in-frame clones only, minus some. The sample lists roughly 96,000 clones; about 81% were seen once. Material for sequencing was peripheral blood. The receptors originated from a man aged 55 to 70 with acute or convalescent COVID-19. The CDR3 runs from the conserved cysteine through the conserved F or W. Fields, in order: CDR3 length, clone size, J gene, D gene, V gene, CDR3 protein, CDR3 DNA. D genes are given only for firm matches. Clone size appears in some rows only: once, few, many, or a class for an expanded clone.

length: 13
size: -
J: TRBJ1-1
D: TRBD1
V: TRBV9
CDR3: CASSVRGQGVAFF
DNA: TGTGCCAGCAGCGTTAGGGGGCAGGGGGTTGCTTTCTTT

length: 16
size: -
J: TRBJ2-3
D: -
V: TRBV2
CDR3: CASSSRQTQGADTQYF
DNA: TGTGCCAGCAGTTCGCGACAGACACAGGGAGCAGATACGCAGTATTTT

length: 15
size: -
J: TRBJ2-3
D: -
V: TRBV27
CDR3: CASSPGGVGTDTQYF
DNA: TGTGCCAGCAGCCCTGGAGGGGTGGGCACAGATACGCAGTATTTT

length: 15
size: -
J: TRBJ2-3
D: TRBD2
V: TRBV10-2
CDR3: CASGGGPRATDTQYF
DNA: TGCGCGAGCGGGGGGGGGCCAAGGGCCACAGATACGCAGTATTTT

length: 13
size: few
J: TRBJ2-5
D: TRBD1
V: TRBV12-5
CDR3: CASAPTGPETQYF
DNA: TGTGCTAGTGCCCCGACAGGGCCCGAGACCCAGTACTTC

length: 20
size: few
J: TRBJ2-3
D: -
V: TRBV21-1
CDR3: CASSARSGATSGRATDTQYF
DNA: TGTGCCAGCAGTGCGAGATCGGGGGCAACTAGCGGGAGGGCCACAGATACGCAGTATTTT

length: 15
size: -
J: TRBJ2-3
D: -
V: TRBV14
CDR3: CASSRRPGGTDTQYF
DNA: TGTGCCAGCAGCCGAAGACCGGGAGGCACAGATACGCAGTATTTT

length: 13
size: -
J: TRBJ1-3
D: -
V: TRBV30
CDR3: CAWSTGLRNTIYF
DNA: TGTGCCTGGAGTACTGGGCTTCGAAACACCATATATTTT

length: 13
size: -
J: TRBJ1-1
D: -
V: TRBV7-9
CDR3: CARVGQWNTEAFF
DNA: TGTGCCCGGGTTGGACAATGGAACACTGAAGCTTTCTTT

length: 15
size: -
J: TRBJ2-3
D: -
V: TRBV6-5
CDR3: CASSLRFSSTDTQYF
DNA: TGTGCCAGCAGTCTTCGGTTCTCTAGCACAGATACGCAGTATTTT

length: 16
size: -
J: TRBJ2-3
D: TRBD2
V: TRBV5-1
CDR3: CASSSLSGGNTDTQYF
DNA: TGCGCCAGCAGCTCTCTTAGCGGGGGCAACACAGATACGCAGTATTTT

length: 15
size: -
J: TRBJ1-2
D: -
V: TRBV19
CDR3: CASSILGGRDYGYTF
DNA: TGTGCCAGTAGTATACTCGGGGGACGCGATTATGGCTACACCTTC

length: 12
size: -
J: TRBJ2-3
D: -
V: TRBV7-9
CDR3: CASSFRADTQYF
DNA: TGTGCCAGCAGCTTTCGAGCAGATACGCAGTATTTT

length: 15
size: -
J: TRBJ1-5
D: -
V: TRBV30
CDR3: CAWSVRTSGNQPQHF
DNA: TGTGCCTGGAGTGTACGGACATCGGGCAATCAGCCCCAGCATTTT

length: 11
size: -
J: TRBJ2-3
D: -
V: TRBV9
CDR3: CASSLRDTQYF
DNA: TGTGCCAGCAGCCTCCGAGATACGCAGTATTTT

length: 15
size: -
J: TRBJ1-2
D: TRBD1
V: TRBV6-6
CDR3: CASVPTGGATHGYTF
DNA: TGTGCCAGCGTACCTACAGGGGGCGCGACTCATGGCTACACCTTC

length: 15
size: -
J: TRBJ1-5
D: -
V: TRBV6-5
CDR3: CASTLAGTGNQPQHF
DNA: TGTGCCAGCACCCTCGCGGGAACGGGCAATCAGCCCCAGCATTTT